The rows below give T cell receptor beta chains drawn from one sample of a study of cytomegalovirus exposure and HLA in healthy donors. Produced via immunoSEQ multiplex PCR; TCRdb's table is partial and in-frame only. This repertoire includes some 150,000 clones. Specimen: PBMCs. These TCRs come from a woman aged 18-29 years in good health and CMV-seropositive. The CDR3 runs from the conserved cysteine through the conserved F or W. The D gene is left open where the match is weak.

d_gene,j_gene,v_gene,CDR3aa,CDR3nt
-,TRBJ1-5,TRBV10-1,CASSPGHNQPQHF,TGCGCCAGCAGTCCGGGACACAATCAGCCCCAGCATTTT
TRBD2,TRBJ2-1,TRBV18,CASSPNGGIEQFF,TGTGCCAGCTCTCCCAACGGGGGGATTGAGCAGTTCTTC
-,TRBJ2-1,TRBV29-1,CSVKFSGDYNEQFF,TGCAGCGTTAAGTTTAGCGGAGACTACAATGAGCAGTTCTTC
-,TRBJ2-3,TRBV5-1,CASSSQGPDTQYF,TGCGCCAGCAGCTCCCAGGGTCCAGATACGCAGTATTTT
-,TRBJ2-1,TRBV6-5,CASSYYDSTNEQFF,TGTGCCAGCAGTTACTATGACTCGACCAATGAGCAGTTCTTC
TRBD2,TRBJ2-1,TRBV11-2,CASSFHSSAGGAYNEQFF,TGTGCCAGCAGCTTCCATAGTTCAGCGGGGGGGGCTTACAATGAGCAGTTCTTC
-,TRBJ1-6,TRBV2,CASSEESGSGLHF,TGTGCCAGCAGTGAAGAGTCTGGGTCAGGACTCCACTTT
TRBD1,TRBJ1-5,TRBV6-6,CASSPGTGYQPQHF,TGTGCCAGCAGTCCCGGGACAGGGTACCAGCCCCAGCATTTT
TRBD2,TRBJ2-1,TRBV7-2,CASSLVAGGLNEQFF,TGTGCCAGCAGCTTAGTAGCGGGAGGGCTAAATGAGCAGTTCTTC
-,TRBJ1-1,TRBV20-1,CSTGSGTEAFF,TGCAGCACAGGGTCGGGCACTGAAGCTTTCTTT
TRBD1,TRBJ1-2,TRBV4-1,CASSNRLGQGNYGYTF,TGCGCCAGCAGCAACCGATTAGGACAGGGGAACTATGGCTACACCTTC
TRBD1,TRBJ1-2,TRBV6-5,CASSSDRGDYGYTF,TGTGCCAGCAGTTCGGACAGGGGGGACTATGGCTACACCTTC
TRBD1,TRBJ2-7,TRBV19,CASSIQQGAFYEQYF,TGTGCCAGTAGTATACAACAGGGGGCGTTCTACGAGCAGTACTTC
TRBD1,TRBJ1-1,TRBV4-1,CASSPDRGNTEAFF,TGCGCCAGCAGCCCTGACAGGGGGAACACTGAAGCTTTCTTT
-,TRBJ2-5,TRBV5-6,CASRGRDKGRTQYF,TGTGCCAGCAGGGGCAGGGATAAGGGTCGGACCCAGTACTTC
TRBD1,TRBJ1-2,TRBV27,CASGDLDRGHQYGYTF,TGTGCCAGCGGGGACCTCGACAGGGGGCATCAATATGGCTACACCTTC
TRBD2,TRBJ2-7,TRBV4-3,CASSPRVLAGGLHEQYF,TGCGCCAGCAGCCCAAGGGTACTAGCGGGGGGACTCCACGAGCAGTACTTC
-,TRBJ1-5,TRBV7-2,CASSLYNQPQHF,TGTGCCAGCAGCCTCTACAATCAGCCCCAGCATTTT
TRBD1,TRBJ2-5,TRBV27,CASSYDRGWETQYF,TGTGCCAGCAGTTATGACAGGGGTTGGGAGACCCAGTACTTC
-,TRBJ2-5,TRBV7-8,CASSPPWTAQETQYF,TGTGCCAGCAGCCCACCCTGGACAGCTCAAGAGACCCAGTACTTC
-,TRBJ2-7,TRBV7-8,CASSLRQASYEQYF,TGTGCCAGCAGCTTACGGCAGGCCTCCTACGAGCAGTACTTC
TRBD2,TRBJ2-1,TRBV11-1,CASSLSSGGYNEQFF,TGTGCCAGCAGCTTATCTAGCGGGGGGTACAATGAGCAGTTCTTC
-,TRBJ2-2,TRBV9,CASSVGGTTNTGELFF,TGTGCCAGCAGCGTAGGGGGGACAACTAACACCGGGGAGCTGTTTTTT
TRBD1,TRBJ1-6,TRBV11-2,CASSSIRQGRSYNSPLHF,TGTGCCAGCAGCTCCATAAGACAGGGACGGTCCTATAATTCACCCCTCCACTTT
-,TRBJ2-1,TRBV7-8,CASSRPRVPKDNEQFF,TGTGCCAGCAGCCGACCCCGGGTCCCAAAGGACAATGAGCAGTTCTTC
-,TRBJ2-1,TRBV9,CASSVERSSYNEQFF,TGTGCCAGCAGCGTAGAGAGGAGCTCCTACAATGAGCAGTTCTTC
TRBD1,TRBJ2-3,TRBV4-1,CASREGQGASNTQYF,TGCGCCAGCAGAGAAGGACAGGGGGCGTCGAATACGCAGTATTTT
-,TRBJ1-5,TRBV2,CASSSNRVGNQPQHF,TGTGCCAGCAGTTCGAACAGGGTTGGGAATCAGCCCCAGCATTTT
-,TRBJ1-6,TRBV9,CASSIGSSYNSPLHF,TGTGCCAGCAGCATAGGGAGCTCCTATAATTCACCCCTCCACTTT
-,TRBJ1-4,TRBV28,CASSLKGLATNEKLFF,TGTGCCAGCAGTTTAAAGGGACTTGCAACTAATGAAAAACTGTTTTTT
TRBD1,TRBJ1-5,TRBV7-9,CASSRDRGSGQPQHF,TGTGCCAGCAGCCGCGACAGGGGATCGGGTCAGCCCCAGCATTTT
-,TRBJ1-1,TRBV30,CAWSIDREAFF,TGTGCCTGGAGTATTGACAGGGAAGCTTTCTTT
TRBD2,TRBJ2-5,TRBV9,CASSVGNSGRQETQYF,TGTGCCAGCAGCGTAGGCAATAGCGGGAGACAAGAGACCCAGTACTTC
TRBD1,TRBJ1-1,TRBV5-4,CASSLSQGDEAFF,TGTGCCAGCAGCTTGTCCCAGGGGGATGAAGCTTTCTTT
TRBD1,TRBJ2-3,TRBV25-1,CASSNFDRGITDTQYF,TGTGCCAGCAGCAACTTTGACAGGGGAATCACAGATACGCAGTATTTT
-,TRBJ2-7,TRBV9,CASSPWGDGTYEQYF,TGTGCCAGCAGCCCTTGGGGGGACGGAACCTACGAGCAGTACTTC
-,TRBJ1-1,TRBV7-2,CASSGTLTGEAFF,TGTGCCAGCAGCGGGACCCTGACAGGTGAAGCTTTCTTT
TRBD1,TRBJ2-3,TRBV2,CASSHQRQGAGTDTQYF,TGTGCCAGCAGTCACCAACGACAGGGGGCGGGCACAGATACGCAGTATTTT
TRBD2,TRBJ2-5,TRBV5-1,CASSSTPLAGGRETQYF,TGCGCCAGCAGCTCTACCCCTCTAGCGGGAGGTAGAGAGACCCAGTACTTC
TRBD1,TRBJ2-7,TRBV5-1,CASSTTGTVYEQYF,TGCGCCAGCAGCACCACCGGGACAGTATACGAGCAGTACTTC
TRBD1,TRBJ1-2,TRBV7-2,CASSLAGTGTPYTF,TGTGCCAGCAGCTTAGCCGGGACAGGGACGCCCTACACCTTC
-,TRBJ2-5,TRBV2,CASSDVAGETQYF,TGTGCCAGCAGTGATGTGGCGGGAGAGACCCAGTACTTC
TRBD1,TRBJ2-7,TRBV6-1,CASSRTGPGEQYF,TGTGCCAGCAGTAGGACAGGGCCAGGCGAGCAGTACTTC
TRBD2,TRBJ2-7,TRBV29-1,CSVEGSGSGYEQYF,TGCAGCGTTGAAGGTAGCGGGAGTGGCTACGAGCAGTACTTC
-,TRBJ1-1,TRBV11-1,CASSPGGLIEAFF,TGTGCCAGCAGTCCCGGAGGGCTGATTGAAGCTTTCTTT
TRBD1,TRBJ2-2,TRBV5-4,CASSLQGAGGELFF,TGTGCCAGTAGCTTACAGGGGGCAGGCGGGGAGCTGTTTTTT